These 4 T cell receptor beta chains were sequenced from one sample in a study of vaccination and CD4 T cells after COVID-19. With the Oncomine TCR Beta short-read assay, DNA from cultured CD4+ T cells was sequenced. TCRdb recomputed calls from the PCR reads with MiXCR, one row per CDR3 protein. The data show some 19,000 distinct CDR3 sequences, roughly 49% seen once. Antigens for these TCRs are unknown. The treatment denotes: roughly ten-day PBMC culture with coronavirus spike peptide pools or control peptides (ViraFEST assay). The sample taken for sequencing was CD4+ T cells from blood, cultured in vitro. The receptor source for this set is a human donor who had recovered from COVID-19.

J is TRBJ2-1 and V is TRBV5-1; no definite D call. In germline, CDR1 is SGHRS, CDR2 YFSETQ. The CDR3 loop spans 14 amino acids. V gave up 0 bases and J gave up 0 bases, with 4 bases separating them. CDR3 protein: CASSLEASYNEQFF. CDR3 sequence (DNA): TGCGCCAGCAGCTTGGAAGCCTCCTACAATGAGCAGTTCTTC.

The J gene is TRBJ1-1, the V gene TRBV12-3 or TRBV12-4; D not resolved. The CDR3 covers 15 residues. Trimming took 3 bases from V and 5 from J, leaving 16 bases between them. The CDR3 here is CASSFFSGIGTEAFF. The CDR3 DNA reads as TGTGCCAGCAGTTTCTTCTCGGGAATAGGTACTGAAGCTTTCTTT.

This clonotype has only one observation. This chain connects TRBV20-1 to TRBJ2-1; 12 positions match TRBD2. CDR3 length: 18 amino acids. Trimming cost V 4 bases and J 5 bases; bases outside gene matches: 15. Germline loops: CDR1 DFQATT, CDR2 SNEGSKA (reference sequence). The CDR3, as DNA: TGCAGTGCTATCAAACCGCTAGCGGGGGGGCCCCCCCACAATGAGCAGTTCTTC. Its protein is CSAIKPLAGGPPHNEQFF.

The V gene is TRBV20-1, the J gene TRBJ2-1, with 9 bases that match TRBD2. Germline CDR1 is DFQATT and CDR2 is SNEGSKA (reference sequence). The CDR3 is made up of 16 amino acids. Losses at the gene ends were 0 bases for V and 7 bases for J; bases not matched to a gene: 10. Here the CDR3 reads CSARDPLAGGPNEQFF. The CDR3 DNA reads TGCAGTGCTAGAGACCCCCTTGCGGGAGGGCCTAATGAGCAGTTCTTC.